The rows below give T cell receptor beta chains drawn from one sample of a study of molecular identifiers for immune sequencing clone quantification. TCRdb ran MiXCR on the PCR reads and lists one entry per CDR3 protein. The table records more than 250,000 distinct CDR3 sequences, 20% to 25% of them present only once. The sequencing input was naive CD8+ T cells from blood, with Jurkat cell RNA spiked in. All receptors come from a human donor in good health. Some libraries in this study had Jurkat cell RNA spiked in. The CDR3 runs from the conserved cysteine through the conserved F or W. Each record gives: D gene, J gene, CDR3 length, clone size, V gene, CDR3 DNA, CDR3 protein. A D gene is named only where the DNA matches it firmly. Size tells how often a clone was seen (once, few, many) or the class of an expanded clone, and some rows leave it out.

D: TRBD1; J: TRBJ2-7; length: 13; size: -; V: TRBV4-3; DNA: TGCGCCAGCAGCCCAGACAGGGAAAGCGAGCAGTACTTC; CDR3: CASSPDRESEQYF
D: -; J: TRBJ2-2; length: 16; size: few; V: TRBV11-2; DNA: TGTGCCAGCAGCCCGCCGACAAGTGGCTGGGGCGGGGAGCTGTTTTTT; CDR3: CASSPPTSGWGGELFF
D: -; J: TRBJ1-5; length: 14; size: once; V: TRBV4-1; DNA: TGCGTCAGCAGCCAAGATCGATGGAATCAGCCCCAGCATTTT; CDR3: CVSSQDRWNQPQHF
D: TRBD2; J: TRBJ2-7; length: 14; size: many; V: TRBV20-1; DNA: TGCAGTGCTAGAGCCCCTAGCGGGACCTACGAGCAGTACTTC; CDR3: CSARAPSGTYEQYF
D: -; J: TRBJ1-5; length: 16; size: -; V: TRBV27; DNA: TGTGCCAGCAGTTTATCAGGGGGATTAAGTAATCAGCCCCAGCATTTT; CDR3: CASSLSGGLSNQPQHF
D: -; J: TRBJ2-4; length: 16; size: many; V: TRBV20-1; DNA: TGCAGTGCTAGAGATCCGAGTAATCTAGCCAAAAACATTCAGTACTTC; CDR3: CSARDPSNLAKNIQYF
D: -; J: TRBJ2-1; length: 17; size: -; V: TRBV27; DNA: TGTGCCAGCAGTCCCCAGGGGGTGGCGGGGGCCTACAATGAGCAGTTCTTC; CDR3: CASSPQGVAGAYNEQFF
D: TRBD1; J: TRBJ2-7; length: 14; size: -; V: TRBV10-3; DNA: TGTGCCATCAGTGCAATGGACAGGGGTTACGAGCAGTACTTC; CDR3: CAISAMDRGYEQYF
D: -; J: TRBJ2-7; length: 12; size: -; V: TRBV30; DNA: TGTGCCTGGAGTCAGGGGTCCTACGAGCAGTACTTC; CDR3: CAWSQGSYEQYF
D: TRBD1; J: TRBJ1-1; length: 15; size: many; V: TRBV4-1; DNA: TGCGCCAGCAACCCCTCTTTCAGGGGGCAAACTGAAGCTTTCTTT; CDR3: CASNPSFRGQTEAFF
D: TRBD1; J: TRBJ2-3; length: 19; size: many; V: TRBV12-3/TRBV12-4; DNA: TGTGCCAGCACCTCTTCTGGGACAGCGCAAAGGGCCAGCACAGATACGCAGTATTTT; CDR3: CASTSSGTAQRASTDTQYF
D: -; J: TRBJ1-2; length: 13; size: many; V: TRBV7-9; DNA: TGTGCCAGCAGCTCCTTCAAGATCTATGGCTACACCTTC; CDR3: CASSSFKIYGYTF
D: -; J: TRBJ2-3; length: 14; size: -; V: TRBV12-3/TRBV12-4; DNA: TGTGCCAGCAGTTTTATGGGGACCACAGATACGCAGTATTTT; CDR3: CASSFMGTTDTQYF
D: TRBD1; J: TRBJ1-6; length: 17; size: many; V: TRBV20-1; DNA: TGCAGTGCTAGAGATCATCCCGACAGGGTCCCTGATTCACCCCTCCACTTT; CDR3: CSARDHPDRVPDSPLHF
D: TRBD1; J: TRBJ2-7; length: 13; size: many; V: TRBV5-1; DNA: TGCGCCAGCAGCATGGGACAGGGGAACGAGCAGTACTTC; CDR3: CASSMGQGNEQYF
D: -; J: TRBJ1-2; length: 13; size: many; V: TRBV7-2; DNA: TGTGCCAGCAGCCCAAGTGTAGTCTATGGCTACACCTTC; CDR3: CASSPSVVYGYTF
D: -; J: TRBJ1-1; length: 13; size: many; V: TRBV28; DNA: TGTGCCAGCAGTCCTGCCTTGGTCAGGGAAGCTTTCTTT; CDR3: CASSPALVREAFF
D: -; J: TRBJ2-3; length: 17; size: -; V: TRBV9; DNA: TGTGCCAGCAGCTTACGCCCCCCGGGACTTTCCACAGATACGCAGTATTTT; CDR3: CASSLRPPGLSTDTQYF
D: -; J: TRBJ2-7; length: 13; size: -; V: TRBV6-5; DNA: TGTGCCAGCAGCCATCGGGACACGGGGGAGCAGTACTTC; CDR3: CASSHRDTGEQYF
D: TRBD2; J: TRBJ2-3; length: 16; size: many; V: TRBV4-3; DNA: TGCGCCAGCAGCCAAGGGACTAGCGGGGTTGGAGATACGCAGTATTTT; CDR3: CASSQGTSGVGDTQYF
D: -; J: TRBJ1-4; length: 16; size: -; V: TRBV12-3/TRBV12-4; DNA: TGTGCCAGCAGTTTGGAGCGGGGCTCTACTAATGAAAAACTGTTTTTT; CDR3: CASSLERGSTNEKLFF
D: TRBD1; J: TRBJ2-1; length: 13; size: many; V: TRBV29-1; DNA: TGCAGCGGTGACAGGGCGTCCTACAATGAGCAGTTCTTC; CDR3: CSGDRASYNEQFF
D: -; J: TRBJ1-2; length: 18; size: -; V: TRBV19; DNA: TGTGCCAGTAGCGGCCCGACCCCGATGGATTCGCGAGGCTATGGCTACACCTTC; CDR3: CASSGPTPMDSRGYGYTF
D: -; J: TRBJ2-7; length: 17; size: many; V: TRBV19; DNA: TGTGCCAGTAGTATAGATTTGCCGGGACATCCTTTTTACGAGCAGTACTTC; CDR3: CASSIDLPGHPFYEQYF
D: TRBD2; J: TRBJ2-7; length: 14; size: many; V: TRBV7-9; DNA: TGTGCCAGCAGCTTAGACCCGGGAGGCTACGAGCAGTACTTC; CDR3: CASSLDPGGYEQYF
D: TRBD2; J: TRBJ2-1; length: 17; size: -; V: TRBV7-8; DNA: TGTGCCAGCAGCTTAGTGGTCGGGGGGGATCCCTACAATGAGCAGTTCTTC; CDR3: CASSLVVGGDPYNEQFF